The clone carrying this T cell receptor beta chain was observed a few times. Its antigen remains unknown. TCRdb reprocessed the 5' RACE reads with MiXCR, giving one entry per CDR3 protein. This table has fewer than 8,500 distinct CDR3 sequences, approximately 71% appearing once. Findings and limits, study-wide: Tumor-infiltrating Treg TCR alpha and beta sequences overlapped most with tumor naive CD4+ T cells, then blood naive. The TCR gene usage of tumor memory CD4+ T cells clustered together with blood and lymph node memory CD4+ cells and with lymph node naive CD4+ cells.

V was pared by 4 bases and J by 4 bases, with 10 bases between. Germline lookup yields CDR1 SGHRS and CDR2 YFSETQ. This CDR3 region has 13 residues. Naive CD4+ cells had CD25+ Tregs removed. Material: tumor-infiltrating naive CD4+ T cells sorted from the breast tumor. Indicated subset: naive CD4+ T cells, CD4+CD45RA+CD25-. The source of this sequence is a female donor with breast cancer. V gene TRBV5-1 combines with J gene TRBJ2-3; D is possibly TRBD1 or TRBD2 (5 bases each). The DNA for the CDR3 is TGCGCCAGCAGCCCAGGGACGTCAGATACGCAGTATTTT. This sequence encodes CASSPGTSDTQYF. Variable domain in full (rest from reference TRBV5-1 and TRBJ2-3): KAGVTQTPRYLIKTRGQQVTLSCSPISGHRSVSWYQQTPGQGLQFLFEYFSETQRNKGNFPGRFSGRQFSNSRSEMNVSTLELGDSALYLCASSPGTSDTQYFGPGTRLTVL.